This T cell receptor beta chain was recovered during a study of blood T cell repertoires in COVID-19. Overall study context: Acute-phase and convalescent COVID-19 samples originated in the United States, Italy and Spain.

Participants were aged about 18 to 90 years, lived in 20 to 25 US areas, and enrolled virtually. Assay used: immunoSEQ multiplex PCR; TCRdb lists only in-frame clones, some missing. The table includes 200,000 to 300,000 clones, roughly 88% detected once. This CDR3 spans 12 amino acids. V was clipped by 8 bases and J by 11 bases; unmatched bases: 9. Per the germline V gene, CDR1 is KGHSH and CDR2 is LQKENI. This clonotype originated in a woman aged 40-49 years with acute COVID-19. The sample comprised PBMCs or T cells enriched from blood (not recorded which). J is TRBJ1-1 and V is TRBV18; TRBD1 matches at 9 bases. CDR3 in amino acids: CASGDRDSRAFF. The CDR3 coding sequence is TGTGCCAGCGGGGACAGGGACTCTCGCGCTTTCTTT.